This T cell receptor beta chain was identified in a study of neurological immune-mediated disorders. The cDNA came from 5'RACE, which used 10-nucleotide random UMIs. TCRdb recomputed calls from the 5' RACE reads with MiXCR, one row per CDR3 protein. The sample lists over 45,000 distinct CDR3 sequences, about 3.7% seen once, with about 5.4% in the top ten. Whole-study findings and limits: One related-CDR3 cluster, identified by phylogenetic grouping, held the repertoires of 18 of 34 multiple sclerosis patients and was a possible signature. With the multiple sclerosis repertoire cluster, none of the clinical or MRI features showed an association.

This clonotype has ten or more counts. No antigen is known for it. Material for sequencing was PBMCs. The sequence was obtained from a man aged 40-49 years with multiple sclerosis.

The CDR3 region has the DNA TGTGCCACCAGTGATCCCGGGGGTAGCCAGCCCCAGCATTTT. This sequence encodes CATSDPGGSQPQHF. The chain couples TRBV24-1 to TRBJ1-5; maybe TRBD1 (5 bases). Germline values: CDR1 KGHDR, CDR2 SFDVKD. Trimming took 3 bases from V and 7 from J, leaving 12 bases between them. The CDR3 is 14 residues long.